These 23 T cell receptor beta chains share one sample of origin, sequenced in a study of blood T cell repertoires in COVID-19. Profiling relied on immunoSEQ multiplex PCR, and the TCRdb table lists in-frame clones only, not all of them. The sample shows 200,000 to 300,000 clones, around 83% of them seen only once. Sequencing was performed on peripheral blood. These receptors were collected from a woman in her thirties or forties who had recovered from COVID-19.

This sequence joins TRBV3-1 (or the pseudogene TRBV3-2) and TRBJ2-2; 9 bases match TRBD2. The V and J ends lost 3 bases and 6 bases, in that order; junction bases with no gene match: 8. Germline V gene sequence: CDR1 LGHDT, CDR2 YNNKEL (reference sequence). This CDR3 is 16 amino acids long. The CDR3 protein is CASSHPGGGAPGELFF. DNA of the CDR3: TGTGCCAGCAGCCATCCAGGCGGGGGGGCCCCCGGGGAGCTGTTTTTT.

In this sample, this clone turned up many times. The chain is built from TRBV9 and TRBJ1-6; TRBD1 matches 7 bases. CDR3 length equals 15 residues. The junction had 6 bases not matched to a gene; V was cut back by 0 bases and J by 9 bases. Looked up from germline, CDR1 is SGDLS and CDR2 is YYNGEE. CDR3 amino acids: CASSVGQGGGSPLHF. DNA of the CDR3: TGTGCCAGCAGCGTAGGACAGGGAGGAGGTTCACCCCTCCACTTT. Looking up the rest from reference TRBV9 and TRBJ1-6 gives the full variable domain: DSGVTQTPKHLITATGQRVTLRCSPRSGDLSVYWYQQSLDQGLQFLIQYYNGEERAKGNILERFSAQQFPDLHSELNLSSLELGDSALYFCASSVGQGGGSPLHFGNGTRLTVT.

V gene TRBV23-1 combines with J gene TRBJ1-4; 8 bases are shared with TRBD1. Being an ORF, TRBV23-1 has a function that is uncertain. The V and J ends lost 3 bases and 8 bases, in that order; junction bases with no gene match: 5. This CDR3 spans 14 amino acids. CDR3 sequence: CASSQDRVREKLFF. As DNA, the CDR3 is TGCGCCAGCAGTCAGGACAGGGTGAGGGAAAAACTGTTTTTT.

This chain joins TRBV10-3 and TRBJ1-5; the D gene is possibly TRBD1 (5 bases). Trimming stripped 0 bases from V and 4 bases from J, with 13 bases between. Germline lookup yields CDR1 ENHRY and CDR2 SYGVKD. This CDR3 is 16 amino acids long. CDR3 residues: CAISESAGGGNQPQHF. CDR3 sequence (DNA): TGTGCCATCAGTGAGTCGGCCGGGGGGGGGAATCAGCCCCAGCATTTT.

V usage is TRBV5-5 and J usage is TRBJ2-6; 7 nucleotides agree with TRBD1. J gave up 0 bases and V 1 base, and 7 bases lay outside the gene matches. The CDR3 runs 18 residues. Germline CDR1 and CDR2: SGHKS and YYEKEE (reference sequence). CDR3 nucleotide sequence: TGTGCCAGCAGCTTGCTGACAGGGCCTAGCTCTGGGGCCAACGTCCTGACTTTC. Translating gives CASSLLTGPSSGANVLTF.

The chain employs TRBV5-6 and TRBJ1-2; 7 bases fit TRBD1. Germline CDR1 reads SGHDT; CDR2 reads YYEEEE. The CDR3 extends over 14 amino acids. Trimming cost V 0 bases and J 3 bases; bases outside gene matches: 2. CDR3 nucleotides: TGTGCCAGCAGCTTGGGCAGGGGGTACTATGGCTACACCTTC. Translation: CASSLGRGYYGYTF.

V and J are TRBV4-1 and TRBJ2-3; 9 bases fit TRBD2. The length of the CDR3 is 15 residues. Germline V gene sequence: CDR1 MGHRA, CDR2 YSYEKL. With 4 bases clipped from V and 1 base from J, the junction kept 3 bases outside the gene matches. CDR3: CASSRLAGGTDTQYF. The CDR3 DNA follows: TGCGCCAGCAGCCGCTTAGCGGGGGGCACAGATACGCAGTATTTT.

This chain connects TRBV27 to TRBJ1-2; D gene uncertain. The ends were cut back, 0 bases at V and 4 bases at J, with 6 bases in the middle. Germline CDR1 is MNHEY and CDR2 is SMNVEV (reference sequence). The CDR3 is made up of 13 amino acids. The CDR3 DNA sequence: TGTGCCAGCAGTTTATCCAGAGGCTATGGCTACACCTTC. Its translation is CASSLSRGYGYTF.

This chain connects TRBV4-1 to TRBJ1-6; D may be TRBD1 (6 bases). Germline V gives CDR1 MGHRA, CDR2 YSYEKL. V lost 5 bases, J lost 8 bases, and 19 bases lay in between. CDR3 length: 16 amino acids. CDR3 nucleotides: TGCGCCAGCAGCACTCAGGGGCTCCGTATTGATTCACCCCTCCACTTT. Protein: CASSTQGLRIDSPLHF.

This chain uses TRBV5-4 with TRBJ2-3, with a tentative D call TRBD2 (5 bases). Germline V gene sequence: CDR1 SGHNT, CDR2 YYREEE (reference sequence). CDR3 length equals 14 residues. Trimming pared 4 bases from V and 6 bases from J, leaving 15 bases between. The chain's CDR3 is CASSGGTSGDTQYF. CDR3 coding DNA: TGTGCCAGCAGCGGTGGAACCTCGGGGGATACGCAGTATTTT.

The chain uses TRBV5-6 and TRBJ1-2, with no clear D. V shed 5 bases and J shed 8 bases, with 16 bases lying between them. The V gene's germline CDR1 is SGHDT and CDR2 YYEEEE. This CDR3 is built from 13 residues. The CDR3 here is CASSWAPQQGYTF. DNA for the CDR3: TGTGCCAGCAGTTGGGCTCCGCAACAGGGCTACACCTTC.

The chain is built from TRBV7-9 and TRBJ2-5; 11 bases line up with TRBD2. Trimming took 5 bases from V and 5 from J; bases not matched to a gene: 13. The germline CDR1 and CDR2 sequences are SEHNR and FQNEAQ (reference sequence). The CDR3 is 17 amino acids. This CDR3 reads CASSPGVIAGGLETQYF. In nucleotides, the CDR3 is TGTGCCAGCAGCCCCGGTGTAATAGCGGGGGGGCTTGAGACCCAGTACTTC.

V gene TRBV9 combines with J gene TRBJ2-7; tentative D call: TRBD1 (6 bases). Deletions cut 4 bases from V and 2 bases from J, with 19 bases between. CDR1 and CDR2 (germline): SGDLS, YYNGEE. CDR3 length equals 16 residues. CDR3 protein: CASSPRPGQSTYEQYF. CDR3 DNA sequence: TGTGCCAGCAGCCCCCGACCGGGACAATCAACCTACGAGCAGTACTTC. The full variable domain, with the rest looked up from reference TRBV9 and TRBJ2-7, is DSGVTQTPKHLITATGQRVTLRCSPRSGDLSVYWYQQSLDQGLQFLIQYYNGEERAKGNILERFSAQQFPDLHSELNLSSLELGDSALYFCASSPRPGQSTYEQYFGPGTRLTVT.

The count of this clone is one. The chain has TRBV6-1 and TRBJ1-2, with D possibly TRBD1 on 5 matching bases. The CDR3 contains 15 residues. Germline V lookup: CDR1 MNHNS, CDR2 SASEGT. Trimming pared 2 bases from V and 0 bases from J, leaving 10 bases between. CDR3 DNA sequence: TGTGCCAGCAGTGAAAACCCAGGGACTAACTATGGCTACACCTTC. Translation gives CASSENPGTNYGYTF.

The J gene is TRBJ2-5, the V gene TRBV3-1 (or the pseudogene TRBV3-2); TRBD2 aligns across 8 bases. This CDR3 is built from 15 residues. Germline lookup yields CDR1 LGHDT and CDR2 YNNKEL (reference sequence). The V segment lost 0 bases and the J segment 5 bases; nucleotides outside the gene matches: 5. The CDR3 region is CASSQEGLVSETQYF. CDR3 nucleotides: TGTGCCAGCAGCCAAGAGGGACTAGTAAGCGAGACCCAGTACTTC.

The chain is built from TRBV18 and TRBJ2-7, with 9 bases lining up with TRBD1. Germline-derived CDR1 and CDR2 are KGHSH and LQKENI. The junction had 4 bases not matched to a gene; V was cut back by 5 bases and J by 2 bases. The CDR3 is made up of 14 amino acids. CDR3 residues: CASSSGQGTYEQYF. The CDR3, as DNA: TGTGCCAGCTCATCGGGACAGGGAACCTACGAGCAGTACTTC.

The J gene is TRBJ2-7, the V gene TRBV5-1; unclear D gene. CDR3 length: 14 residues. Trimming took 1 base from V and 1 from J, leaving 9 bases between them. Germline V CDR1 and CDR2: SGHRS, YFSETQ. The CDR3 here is CASSLSSTSYEQYF. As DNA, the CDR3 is TGCGCCAGCAGCTTGAGTAGCACGTCCTACGAGCAGTACTTC. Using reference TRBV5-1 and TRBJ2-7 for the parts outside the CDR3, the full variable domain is KAGVTQTPRYLIKTRGQQVTLSCSPISGHRSVSWYQQTPGQGLQFLFEYFSETQRNKGNFPGRFSGRQFSNSRSEMNVSTLELGDSALYLCASSLSSTSYEQYFGPGTRLTVT.

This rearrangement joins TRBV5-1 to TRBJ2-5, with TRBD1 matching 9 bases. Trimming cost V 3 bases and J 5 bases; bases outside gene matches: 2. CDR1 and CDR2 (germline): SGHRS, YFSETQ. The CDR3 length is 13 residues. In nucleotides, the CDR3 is TGCGCCAGCAGCTGGGACAGGGTTGAGACCCAGTACTTC. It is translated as CASSWDRVETQYF.

CDR3 in DNA: TGTGCCAGCAGCGGCGGTCGGGGGGCCGTGGAGACCCAGTACTTC. Protein product: CASSGGRGAVETQYF. The J gene is TRBJ2-5, the V gene TRBV11-2; TRBD2 is a possible D gene (7 bases). Germline loops: CDR1 SGHAT, CDR2 FQNNGV. V lost 5 bases to trimming and J lost 5 bases, with 18 bases between them. The CDR3 is made up of 15 amino acids.

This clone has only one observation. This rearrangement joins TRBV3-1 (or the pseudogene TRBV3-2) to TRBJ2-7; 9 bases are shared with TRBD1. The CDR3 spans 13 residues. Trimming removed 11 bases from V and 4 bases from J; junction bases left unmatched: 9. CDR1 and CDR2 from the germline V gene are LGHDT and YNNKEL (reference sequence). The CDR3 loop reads CAAGPQGAYEQYF. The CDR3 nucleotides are TGTGCCGCCGGCCCACAGGGGGCTTACGAGCAGTACTTC.

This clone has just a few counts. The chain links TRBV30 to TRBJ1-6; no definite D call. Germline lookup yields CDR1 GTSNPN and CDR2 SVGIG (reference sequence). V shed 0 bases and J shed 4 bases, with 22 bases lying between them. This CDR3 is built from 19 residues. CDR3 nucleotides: TGTGCCTGGAGTGTACAAAGGGTGCGGGGAATTGGGTATAATTCACCCCTCCACTTT. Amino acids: CAWSVQRVRGIGYNSPLHF.

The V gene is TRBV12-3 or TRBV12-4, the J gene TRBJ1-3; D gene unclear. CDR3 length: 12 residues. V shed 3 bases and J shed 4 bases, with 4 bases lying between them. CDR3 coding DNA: TGTGCCAGCAGTTTGTCAGGAAACACCATATATTTT. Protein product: CASSLSGNTIYF.

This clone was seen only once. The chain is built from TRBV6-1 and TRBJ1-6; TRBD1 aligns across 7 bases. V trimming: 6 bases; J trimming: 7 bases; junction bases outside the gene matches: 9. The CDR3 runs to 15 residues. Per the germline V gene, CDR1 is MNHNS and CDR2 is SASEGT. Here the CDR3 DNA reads TGTGCCAGCAGCCGACAGGGACAGCGCAATTCACCCCTCCACTTT. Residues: CASSRQGQRNSPLHF.